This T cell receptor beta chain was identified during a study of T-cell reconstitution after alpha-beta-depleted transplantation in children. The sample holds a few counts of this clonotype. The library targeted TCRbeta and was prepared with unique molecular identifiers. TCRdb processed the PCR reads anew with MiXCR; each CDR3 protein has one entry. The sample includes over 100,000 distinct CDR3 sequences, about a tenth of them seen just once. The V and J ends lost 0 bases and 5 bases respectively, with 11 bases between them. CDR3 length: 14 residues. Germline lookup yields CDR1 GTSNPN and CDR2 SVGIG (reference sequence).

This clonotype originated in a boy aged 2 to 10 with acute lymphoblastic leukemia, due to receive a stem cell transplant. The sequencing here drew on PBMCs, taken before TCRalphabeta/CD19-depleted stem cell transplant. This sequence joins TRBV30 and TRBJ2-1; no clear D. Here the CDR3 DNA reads TGTGCCTGGAGTGTACTTAGGTCCCACAATGAGCAGTTCTTC. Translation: CAWSVLRSHNEQFF.